The rows below give T cell receptor beta chains drawn from one sample of a study of OX40 agonist ivuxolimab in advanced cancers. TCRdb's copy holds only in-frame clones and misses some; the assay was immunoSEQ multiplex PCR. Of 70,000 or so clones listed, 88% are singletons. Specimen: CD4+ or CD8+ T cells sorted from blood, collected in a trial of the OX40 agonist ivuxolimab. These receptors all stem from an adult with an advanced solid tumor such as melanoma, head and neck, liver or kidney cancer. Both conserved end residues are part of each CDR3. Fields, in order: V gene, J gene, CDR3 protein.

V gene: TRBV30
J gene: TRBJ1-2
CDR3 protein: CAWSVGISGKGYTF

V gene: TRBV2
J gene: TRBJ1-2
CDR3 protein: CASSDGQPTDYGYTF

V gene: TRBV2
J gene: TRBJ2-1
CDR3 protein: CASKRGEDYNEQFF

V gene: TRBV19
J gene: TRBJ2-4
CDR3 protein: CASSAGQTNIQYF

V gene: TRBV2
J gene: TRBJ1-1
CDR3 protein: CASKRTQSNTEAFF

V gene: TRBV21-1
J gene: TRBJ2-1
CDR3 protein: CASSPTVASGTKKSIYNEQFF

V gene: TRBV19
J gene: TRBJ2-6
CDR3 protein: CASSIVSSGANVLTF

V gene: TRBV7-9
J gene: TRBJ1-4
CDR3 protein: CASSYLTAQLFF

V gene: TRBV29-1
J gene: TRBJ1-2
CDR3 protein: CSVKGQGTRTGYTF

V gene: TRBV30
J gene: TRBJ1-5
CDR3 protein: CAWSADTNQPQHF

V gene: TRBV7-8
J gene: TRBJ2-7
CDR3 protein: CASSLVSFEQGFYEQYF

V gene: TRBV28
J gene: TRBJ2-5
CDR3 protein: CASRSGQGDTQYF

V gene: TRBV27
J gene: TRBJ2-2
CDR3 protein: CASSLAGGLAGELFF

V gene: TRBV4-3
J gene: TRBJ2-1
CDR3 protein: CASSQEGPPSGRAVEQFF

V gene: TRBV7-2
J gene: TRBJ1-5
CDR3 protein: CASSLSQGGQPQHF

V gene: TRBV6-1
J gene: TRBJ2-4
CDR3 protein: CASSEVGAGVNIQYF

V gene: TRBV4-2
J gene: TRBJ2-1
CDR3 protein: CASSQDRSIQHNEQFF

V gene: TRBV10-2
J gene: TRBJ1-5
CDR3 protein: CASSGGIGQPQHF

V gene: TRBV7-3
J gene: TRBJ2-3
CDR3 protein: CASSPQAAGLPHTQYF

V gene: TRBV28
J gene: TRBJ1-1
CDR3 protein: CASSFLTGVGDTEAFF

V gene: TRBV25-1
J gene: TRBJ1-1
CDR3 protein: CASSVGGDRGAFF

V gene: TRBV7-8
J gene: TRBJ2-7
CDR3 protein: CASSLHLAREQYF

V gene: TRBV7-2
J gene: TRBJ2-7
CDR3 protein: CASSLRTTDYEQYF

V gene: TRBV2
J gene: TRBJ2-1
CDR3 protein: CASSVLEQFF

V gene: TRBV28
J gene: TRBJ2-7
CDR3 protein: CASSLSGYEQYF